Sequencing of this T cell receptor (beta chain) was carried out in a study of early T cells in non-severe SARS-CoV-2 infection. This clonotype was recorded many times. What it binds is not known. In TCRdb, the 5' RACE reads were re-called with MiXCR into one record per CDR3 protein. The repertoire holds 45,000 to 70,000 distinct CDR3 sequences, about 7.6% seen once, with more than 9% in the top ten. Study outcomes and limitations: VDJdb matches were skewed toward anti-spike CD8 T cell responses.

Trimming shortened V by 3 bases and J by 2 bases, and 23 bases separated the two germline ends. The CDR3 contains 18 residues. Germline V gene sequence: CDR1 SEHNR, CDR2 FQNEAQ (reference sequence). This sequence joins TRBV7-9 and TRBJ2-7, with D perhaps matching TRBD2 (6 bases). This material consisted of whole blood, taken at baseline. The receptor was derived from an adult who was a healthcare worker with PCR-confirmed SARS-CoV-2 infection or an uninfected control (not recorded which). The CDR3 reads CASSFYALIGGEPYEQYF. The CDR3 DNA sequence: TGTGCCAGCAGCTTTTACGCTTTAATTGGCGGGGAACCCTACGAGCAGTACTTC.